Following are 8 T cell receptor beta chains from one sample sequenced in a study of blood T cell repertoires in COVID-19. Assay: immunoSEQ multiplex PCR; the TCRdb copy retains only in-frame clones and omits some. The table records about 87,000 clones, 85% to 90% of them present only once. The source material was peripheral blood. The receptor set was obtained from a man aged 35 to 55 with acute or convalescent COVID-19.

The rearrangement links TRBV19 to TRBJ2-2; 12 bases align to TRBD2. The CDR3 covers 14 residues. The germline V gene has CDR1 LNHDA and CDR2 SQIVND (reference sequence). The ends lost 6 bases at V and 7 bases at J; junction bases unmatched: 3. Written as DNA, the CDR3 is TGTGCCAGTAGGACTAGCGGGGGCTACGGGGAGCTGTTTTTT. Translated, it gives CASRTSGGYGELFF.

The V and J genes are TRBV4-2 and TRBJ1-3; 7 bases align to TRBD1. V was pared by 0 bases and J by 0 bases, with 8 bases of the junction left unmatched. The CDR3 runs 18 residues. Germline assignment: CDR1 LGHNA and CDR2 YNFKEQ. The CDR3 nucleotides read TGTGCCAGCAGCCAAGAAGGGGAAGGGGGCTACTCTGGAAACACCATATATTTT. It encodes CASSQEGEGGYSGNTIYF.

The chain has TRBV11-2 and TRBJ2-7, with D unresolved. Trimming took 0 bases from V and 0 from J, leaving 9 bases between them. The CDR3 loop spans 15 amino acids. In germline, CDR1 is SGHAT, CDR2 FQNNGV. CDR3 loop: CASSLDRGTSYEQYF. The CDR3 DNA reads TGTGCCAGCAGCTTAGATCGAGGTACCTCCTACGAGCAGTACTTC.

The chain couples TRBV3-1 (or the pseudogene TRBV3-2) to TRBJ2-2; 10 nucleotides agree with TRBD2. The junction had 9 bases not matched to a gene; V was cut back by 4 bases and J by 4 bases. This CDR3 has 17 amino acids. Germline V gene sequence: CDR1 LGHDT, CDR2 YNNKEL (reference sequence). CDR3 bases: TGTGCCAGCAGCCCCGGAGGTCTAGCGGGAGTCACCGGGGAGCTGTTTTTT. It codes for CASSPGGLAGVTGELFF.

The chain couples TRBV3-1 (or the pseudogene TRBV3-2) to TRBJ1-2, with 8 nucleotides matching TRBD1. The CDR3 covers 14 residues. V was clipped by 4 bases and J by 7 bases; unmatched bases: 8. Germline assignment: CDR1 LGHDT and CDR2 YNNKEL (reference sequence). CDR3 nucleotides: TGTGCCAGCAGCCGCGGACAGGGAGAGGTTGGCTACACCTTC. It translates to CASSRGQGEVGYTF.

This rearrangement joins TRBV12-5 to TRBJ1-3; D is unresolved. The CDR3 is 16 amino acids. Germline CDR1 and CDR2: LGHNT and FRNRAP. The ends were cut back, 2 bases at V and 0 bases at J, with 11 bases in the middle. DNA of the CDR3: TGTGCTAGTGGTTTGAACAGACTAAACTCTGGAAACACCATATATTTT. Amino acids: CASGLNRLNSGNTIYF.

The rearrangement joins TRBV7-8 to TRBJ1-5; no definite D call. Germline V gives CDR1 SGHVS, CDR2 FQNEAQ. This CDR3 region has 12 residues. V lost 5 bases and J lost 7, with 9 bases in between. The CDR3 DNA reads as TGTGCCAGCAGCCCCATGGGCCAGCCCCAGCATTTT. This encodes CASSPMGQPQHF.

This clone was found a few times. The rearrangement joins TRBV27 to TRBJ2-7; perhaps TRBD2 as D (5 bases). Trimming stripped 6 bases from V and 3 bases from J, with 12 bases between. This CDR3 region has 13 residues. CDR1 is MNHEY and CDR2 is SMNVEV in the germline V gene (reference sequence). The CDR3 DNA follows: TGTGCCAGCAGCTTGGTAGGGAGCTACGAGCAGTACTTC. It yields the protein CASSLVGSYEQYF.